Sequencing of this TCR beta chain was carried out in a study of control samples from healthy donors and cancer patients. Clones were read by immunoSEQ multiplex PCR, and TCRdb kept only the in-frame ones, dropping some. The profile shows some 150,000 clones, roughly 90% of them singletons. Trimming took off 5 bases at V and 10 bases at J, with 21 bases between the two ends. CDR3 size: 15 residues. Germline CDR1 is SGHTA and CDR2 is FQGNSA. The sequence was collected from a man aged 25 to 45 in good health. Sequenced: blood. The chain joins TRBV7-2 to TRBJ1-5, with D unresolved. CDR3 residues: CASSPPAGDPNPQHF. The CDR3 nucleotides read TGTGCCAGCAGCCCTCCGGCAGGCGACCCCAACCCCCAGCATTTT. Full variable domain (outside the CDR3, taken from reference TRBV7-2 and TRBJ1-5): GAGVSQSPSNKVTEKGKDVELRCDPISGHTALYWYRQSLGQGLEFLIYFQGNSAPDKSGLPSDRFSAERTGGSVSTLTIQRTQQEDSAVYLCASSPPAGDPNPQHFGDGTRLSIL.